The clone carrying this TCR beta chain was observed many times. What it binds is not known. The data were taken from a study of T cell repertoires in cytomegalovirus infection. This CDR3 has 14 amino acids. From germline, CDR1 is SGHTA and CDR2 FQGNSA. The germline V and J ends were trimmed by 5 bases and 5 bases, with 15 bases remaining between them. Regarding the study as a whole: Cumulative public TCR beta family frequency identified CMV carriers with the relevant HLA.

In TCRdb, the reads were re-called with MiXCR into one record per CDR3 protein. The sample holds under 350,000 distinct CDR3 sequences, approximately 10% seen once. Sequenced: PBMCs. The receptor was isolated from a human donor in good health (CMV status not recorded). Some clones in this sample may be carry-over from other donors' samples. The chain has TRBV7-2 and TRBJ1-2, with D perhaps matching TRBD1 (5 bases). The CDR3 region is CASSTYRSRYGYTF. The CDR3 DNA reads TGTGCCAGCAGCACCTACAGGTCTCGGTATGGCTACACCTTC.